This entry concerns a single T cell receptor (beta chain). The antigen is undetermined. The sequencing template was cDNA reverse transcribed from extracted RNA. Only in-frame clones appear in the TCRdb table, and some are missing; sequencing was by immunoSEQ multiplex PCR. The top ten clones hold under 15% of a sample with some 200,000 clones, 50% to 60% of them seen once. The CDR3 runs to 15 residues. The germline gives CDR1 SNHLY, CDR2 FYNNEI. Between the trimmed V and J ends, which lost 3 bases and 6 bases, there was a span of 16 bases. This sample was included in a study of CD8+ T cells in alopecia areata. The study, taken as a whole, reports: Compared with mice, patients displayed less clear TCR sharing, possibly for HLA-related reasons.

The receptor was isolated from a human donor with alopecia areata. The sample consisted of CD4+ T cells sorted from blood, taken at week 0. V usage is TRBV2 and J usage is TRBJ2-3, with D tentatively TRBD1 or TRBD2 (5 bases each). The chain's CDR3 is CASSDGRSWGDTQYF. In DNA, the CDR3 is TGTGCCAGCAGTGACGGCCGGTCCTGGGGGGATACGCAGTATTTT.